The 9 T cell receptor beta chains listed next were all sequenced from one sample in a study of resident and recirculating memory T cells in vitiligo. The data were produced by immunoSEQ multiplex PCR, yet TCRdb's version contains in-frame clones alone and is incomplete. In the table there are fewer than 85,000 clones, approximately 90% of which are singletons. The specimen was blood. These receptors originate from a male donor with vitiligo.

V and J are TRBV4-1 and TRBJ2-7; D is uncertain. V shed 4 bases and J shed 2 bases, with 12 bases lying between them. In germline, CDR1 is MGHRA, CDR2 YSYEKL. CDR3 length: 14 amino acids. CDR3 sequence (DNA): TGCGCCAGCAGCCGGGCGTCATCTGCCTACGAGCAGTACTTC. Protein: CASSRASSAYEQYF.

The chain employs TRBV7-8 and TRBJ2-1, with a tentative D call TRBD2 (6 bases). Germline V CDR1 and CDR2: SGHVS, FQNEAQ. The V end was cut by 5 bases, the J end by 4 bases, with 18 bases between. This CDR3 is built from 16 residues. The DNA of the CDR3 is TGTGCCAGCAGCAGAAGGGTCCTAGCGCGATACAATGAGCAGTTCTTC. The encoded protein is CASSRRVLARYNEQFF.

The chain has TRBV6-1 and TRBJ2-7; 10 bases agree with TRBD1. This CDR3 spans 15 amino acids. Germline CDR1 and CDR2: MNHNS and SASEGT. Unmatched junction bases numbered 11, after V lost 8 bases and J lost 4 bases. This CDR3 reads CASVSGTGDSYEQYF. In DNA form, the CDR3 reads TGTGCCAGCGTGTCAGGGACAGGGGACTCGTACGAGCAGTACTTC.

This chain links TRBV4-1 with TRBJ1-2; no firm D call. V dropped 3 bases and J dropped 0 bases, with 20 bases sitting between them. This CDR3 region has 18 residues. Germline V gives CDR1 MGHRA, CDR2 YSYEKL. The CDR3 nucleotides are TGCGCCAGCAGCCACACCCTCCGACGGGGAAAAGCTAACTATGGCTACACCTTC. This translates into CASSHTLRRGKANYGYTF.

This sequence joins TRBV5-5 and TRBJ2-7; TRBD1 might be the D (7 bases). Trimming left V 4 bases short and J 2 bases short, with 13 bases between. The germline gives CDR1 SGHKS, CDR2 YYEKEE (reference sequence). This CDR3 is 14 amino acids long. The DNA of the CDR3 is TGTGCCAGCAGCCAGGCGGGGACAGCCTACGAGCAGTACTTC. It is translated as CASSQAGTAYEQYF.

The chain is built from TRBV6-5 and TRBJ1-2; TRBD1 agrees at 8 bases. This CDR3 contains 13 residues. Looked up from germline, CDR1 is MNHEY and CDR2 is SVGAGI. Unmatched junction bases numbered 4, after V lost 5 bases and J lost 5 bases. The CDR3 nucleotides read TGTGCCAGCAGTCCAGGGGGCGAGTATGGCTACACCTTC. This translates into CASSPGGEYGYTF.

The chain has TRBV7-3 and TRBJ2-1; 8 bases agree with TRBD2. Germline CDR1 SGHTA, CDR2 FQGTGA. V lost 1 base and J lost 6; bases outside the gene matches: 11. There are 17 residues in the CDR3. The CDR3 is CASSLIVAGGLLNEQFF. The CDR3 DNA reads TGTGCCAGCAGCTTAATAGTGGCGGGAGGCCTCCTCAATGAGCAGTTCTTC.

The V call is TRBV11-2, the J call TRBJ2-1, with 10 nucleotides matching TRBD2. CDR3 length equals 16 residues. Per germline, CDR1 SGHAT and CDR2 FQNNGV. The J segment lost 7 bases and the V segment lost 5 bases, leaving 11 bases of the junction unmatched. The CDR3 loop is CASSRRPSGSGNEQFF. The CDR3 DNA reads TGTGCCAGCAGCCGCCGTCCTAGCGGGAGCGGTAATGAGCAGTTCTTC.

The chain links TRBV30 to TRBJ1-5, with TRBD1 matching 9 bases. From germline, CDR1 is GTSNPN and CDR2 SVGIG (reference sequence). Germline trimming cut 4 bases from V and 6 bases from J; bases unmatched to any gene: 7. This CDR3 contains 14 residues. CDR3 region: CAWNPGQGSQPQHF. CDR3 DNA: TGTGCCTGGAATCCGGGACAGGGATCTCAGCCCCAGCATTTT.